This T cell receptor beta chain was captured by sequencing in a study of blood T cell repertoires in COVID-19. Across the whole study: Spain, Italy and the United States supplied samples that represented acute and convalescent COVID-19. Nucleic acid was either cDNA or gDNA, and it came from T cells, B-cell-depleted T cells, or PBMCs.

The CDR3 has 17 amino acids. Germline trimming cut 3 bases from V and 2 bases from J; bases unmatched to any gene: 8. Looked up from germline, CDR1 is MGHRA and CDR2 is YSYEKL. In the authors' methods: From reference gene primer amplification, estimates of nucleated cell counts were derived. The table came from immunoSEQ multiplex PCR; TCRdb's copy has only in-frame clones and leaves some out. That table gives V, J and clone size, and the DNA gave D and trimming. The data show about 120,000 clones, roughly 80% seen once. The sample taken for sequencing was peripheral blood. The chain has TRBV4-1 and TRBJ1-3; TRBD1 matches at 9 bases. This clonotype was obtained from a man between 25 and 39 years old with acute or convalescent COVID-19. In DNA, the CDR3 is TGCGCCAGCAGCCAGGAGGACAGGGGTTATACTGGAAACACCATATATTTT. Translating it yields CASSQEDRGYTGNTIYF.